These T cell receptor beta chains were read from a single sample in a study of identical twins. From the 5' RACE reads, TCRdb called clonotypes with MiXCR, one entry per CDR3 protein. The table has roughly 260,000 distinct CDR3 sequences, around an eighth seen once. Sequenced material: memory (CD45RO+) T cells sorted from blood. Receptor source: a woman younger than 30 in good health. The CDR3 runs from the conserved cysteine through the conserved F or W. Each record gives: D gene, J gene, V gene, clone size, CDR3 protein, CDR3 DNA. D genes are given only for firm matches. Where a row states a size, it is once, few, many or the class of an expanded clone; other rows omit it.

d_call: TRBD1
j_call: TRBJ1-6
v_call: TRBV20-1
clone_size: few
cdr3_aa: CSVPGDRNNSPLHF
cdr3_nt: TGCAGTGTCCCAGGGGACAGGAATAATTCACCCCTCCACTTT

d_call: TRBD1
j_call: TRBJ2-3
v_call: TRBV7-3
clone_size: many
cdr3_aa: CASSSYLGQGGADTQYF
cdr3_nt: TGTGCCAGCAGCTCCTACCTTGGACAGGGGGGGGCAGATACGCAGTATTTT

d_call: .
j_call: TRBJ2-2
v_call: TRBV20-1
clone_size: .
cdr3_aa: CSAARTEPNTGELFF
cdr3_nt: TGCAGTGCTGCTCGGACGGAACCCAACACCGGGGAGCTGTTTTTT

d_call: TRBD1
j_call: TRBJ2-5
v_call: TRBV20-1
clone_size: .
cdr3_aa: CSAGRDSFKETQYF
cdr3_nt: TGCAGTGCGGGCCGGGACAGTTTTAAAGAGACCCAGTACTTC

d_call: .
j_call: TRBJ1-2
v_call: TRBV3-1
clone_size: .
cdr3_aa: CASSHIVTNYGYTF
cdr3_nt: TGTGCCAGCAGCCACATCGTCACCAACTATGGCTACACCTTC

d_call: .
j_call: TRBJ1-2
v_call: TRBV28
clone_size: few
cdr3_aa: CASSRGRFPNYGYTF
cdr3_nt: TGTGCCAGCAGCCGAGGACGGTTCCCTAACTATGGCTACACCTTC

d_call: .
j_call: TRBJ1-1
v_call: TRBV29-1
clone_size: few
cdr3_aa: CSGNLQGNTEAFF
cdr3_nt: TGCAGCGGGAACCTACAGGGGAACACTGAAGCTTTCTTT

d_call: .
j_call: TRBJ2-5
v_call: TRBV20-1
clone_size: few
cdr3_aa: CSARNPMQETQYF
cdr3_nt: TGCAGTGCTAGAAACCCGATGCAGGAGACCCAGTACTTC

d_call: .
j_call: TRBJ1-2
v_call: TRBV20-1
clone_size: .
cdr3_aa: CSAGRRLKSYGYTF
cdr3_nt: TGCAGTGCGGGGCGGAGGCTTAAGTCCTATGGCTACACCTTC

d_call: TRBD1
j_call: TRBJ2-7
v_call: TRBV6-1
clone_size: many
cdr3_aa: CASQKRQGLSYEQYF
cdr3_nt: TGTGCCAGCCAAAAAAGACAGGGGCTTTCCTACGAGCAGTACTTC

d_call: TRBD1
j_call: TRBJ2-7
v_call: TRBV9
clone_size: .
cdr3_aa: CASSARDSGYEQYF
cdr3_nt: TGTGCCAGCAGCGCCCGGGACAGCGGTTACGAGCAGTACTTC

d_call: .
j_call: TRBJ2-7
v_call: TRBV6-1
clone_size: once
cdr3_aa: CASRSPGSRGSYEQYF
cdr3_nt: TGTGCCAGCAGGTCCCCGGGATCCCGGGGATCCTACGAGCAGTACTTC

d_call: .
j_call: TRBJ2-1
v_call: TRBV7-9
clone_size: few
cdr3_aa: CASSLANPYNEQFF
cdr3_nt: TGTGCCAGCAGCTTGGCCAACCCGTACAATGAGCAGTTCTTC

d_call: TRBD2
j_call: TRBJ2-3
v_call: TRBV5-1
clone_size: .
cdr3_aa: CASSLRGPAGVPGGDTQYF
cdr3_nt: TGCGCCAGCAGCTTGAGGGGCCCAGCGGGAGTTCCCGGTGGAGATACGCAGTATTTT

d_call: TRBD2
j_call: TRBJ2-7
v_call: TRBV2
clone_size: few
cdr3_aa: CASSESGRSRQYF
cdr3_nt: TGTGCCAGCAGTGAGAGCGGGAGAAGTCGGCAGTACTTC

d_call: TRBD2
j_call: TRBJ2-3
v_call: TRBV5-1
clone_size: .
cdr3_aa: CASSLAGGYKDTQYF
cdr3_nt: TGCGCCAGCAGCTTGGCCGGGGGGTATAAAGATACGCAGTATTTT

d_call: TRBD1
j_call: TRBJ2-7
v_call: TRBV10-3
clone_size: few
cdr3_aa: CAISEQGPYEQYF
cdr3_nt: TGTGCCATCAGTGAACAGGGGCCCTACGAGCAGTACTTC

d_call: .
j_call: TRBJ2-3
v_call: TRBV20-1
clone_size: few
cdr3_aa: CSANPRQGLTDTQYF
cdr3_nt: TGCAGTGCTAATCCCAGACAAGGGCTCACAGATACGCAGTATTTT

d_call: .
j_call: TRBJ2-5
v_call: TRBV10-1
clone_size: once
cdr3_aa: CAMLQGETQYF
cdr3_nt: TGCGCCATGCTACAGGGAGAGACCCAGTACTTC

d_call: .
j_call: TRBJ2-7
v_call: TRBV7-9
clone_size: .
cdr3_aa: CASSPRTEVEQYF
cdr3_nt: TGTGCCAGCAGCCCTAGGACAGAGGTCGAGCAGTACTTC

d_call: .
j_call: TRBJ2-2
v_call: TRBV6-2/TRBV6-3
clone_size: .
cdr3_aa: CASILRLRSNTGELFF
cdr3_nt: TGTGCCAGCATTCTGCGTCTCCGATCGAACACCGGGGAGCTGTTTTTT

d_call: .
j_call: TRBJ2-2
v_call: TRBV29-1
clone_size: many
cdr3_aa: CSGRGRNTGELFF
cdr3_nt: TGCAGCGGCCGCGGGCGAAACACCGGGGAGCTGTTTTTT

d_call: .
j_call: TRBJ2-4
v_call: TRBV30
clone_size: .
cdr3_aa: CAWSEGSHIQYF
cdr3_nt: TGTGCCTGGAGTGAAGGATCTCACATTCAGTACTTC

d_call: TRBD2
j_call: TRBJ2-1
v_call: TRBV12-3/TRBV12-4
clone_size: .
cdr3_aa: CASSFGASGGALIF
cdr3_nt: TGTGCCAGCAGTTTTGGGGCTAGCGGGGGGGCCTTAATCTTC

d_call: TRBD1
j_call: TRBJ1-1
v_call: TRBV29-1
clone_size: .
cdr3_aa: CSLRTGRKDEAFF
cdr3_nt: TGCAGCCTTAGGACAGGTCGGAAAGATGAAGCTTTCTTT

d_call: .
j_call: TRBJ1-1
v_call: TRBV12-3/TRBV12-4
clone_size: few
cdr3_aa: CASSSKAGAFF
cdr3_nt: TGTGCCAGCAGTAGTAAGGCGGGAGCTTTCTTT

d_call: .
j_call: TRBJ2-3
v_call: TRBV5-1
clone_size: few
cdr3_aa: CASSFFVADTQYF
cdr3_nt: TGCGCCAGCAGCTTCTTTGTGGCAGATACGCAGTATTTT

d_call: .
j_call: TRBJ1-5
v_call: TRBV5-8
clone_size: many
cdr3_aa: CASSPRALVSNQPQHF
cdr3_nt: TGTGCCAGCAGCCCCCGGGCCCTCGTAAGCAATCAGCCCCAGCATTTT